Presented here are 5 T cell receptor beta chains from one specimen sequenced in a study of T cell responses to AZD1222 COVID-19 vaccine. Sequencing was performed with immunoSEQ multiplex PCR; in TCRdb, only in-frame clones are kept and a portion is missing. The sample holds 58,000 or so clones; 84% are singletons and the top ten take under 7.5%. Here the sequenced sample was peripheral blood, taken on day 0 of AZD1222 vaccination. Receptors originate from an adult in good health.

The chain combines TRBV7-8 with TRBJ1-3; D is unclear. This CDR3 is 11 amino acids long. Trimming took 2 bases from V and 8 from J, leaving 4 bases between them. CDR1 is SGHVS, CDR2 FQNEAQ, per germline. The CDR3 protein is CASSLRYTIYF. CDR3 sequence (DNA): TGTGCCAGCAGCTTACGATACACCATATATTTT.

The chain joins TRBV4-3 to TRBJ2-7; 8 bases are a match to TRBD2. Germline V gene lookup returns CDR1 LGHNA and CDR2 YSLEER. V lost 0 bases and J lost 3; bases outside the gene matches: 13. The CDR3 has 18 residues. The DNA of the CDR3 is TGCGCCAGCAGCCAAGATTTGGCAGCGGGGGACCCTCACTACGAGCAGTACTTC. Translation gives CASSQDLAAGDPHYEQYF.

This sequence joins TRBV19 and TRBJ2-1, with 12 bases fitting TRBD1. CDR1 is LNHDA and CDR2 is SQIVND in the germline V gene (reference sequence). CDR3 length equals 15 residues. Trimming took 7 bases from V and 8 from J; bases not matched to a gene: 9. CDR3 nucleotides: TGTGCCAGTATGGGGGGACAGGGGGCGCGGTATGAGCAGTTCTTC. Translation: CASMGGQGARYEQFF.

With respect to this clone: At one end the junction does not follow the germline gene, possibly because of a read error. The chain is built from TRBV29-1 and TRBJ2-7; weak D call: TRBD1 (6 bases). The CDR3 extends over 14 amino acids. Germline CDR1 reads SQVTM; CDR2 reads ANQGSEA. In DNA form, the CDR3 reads TGCAGCGTGGAAGGTGCAGGGGCGGTGTACGAGCAGTACTTC. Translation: CSVEGAGAVYEQYF.

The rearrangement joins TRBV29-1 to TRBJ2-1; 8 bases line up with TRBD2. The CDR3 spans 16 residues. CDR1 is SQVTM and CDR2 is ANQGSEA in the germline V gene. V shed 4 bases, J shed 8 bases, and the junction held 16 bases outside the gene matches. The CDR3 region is CSVGARLAPKSYEQFF. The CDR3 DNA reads TGCAGCGTTGGGGCCCGACTAGCGCCCAAAAGCTATGAGCAGTTCTTC.